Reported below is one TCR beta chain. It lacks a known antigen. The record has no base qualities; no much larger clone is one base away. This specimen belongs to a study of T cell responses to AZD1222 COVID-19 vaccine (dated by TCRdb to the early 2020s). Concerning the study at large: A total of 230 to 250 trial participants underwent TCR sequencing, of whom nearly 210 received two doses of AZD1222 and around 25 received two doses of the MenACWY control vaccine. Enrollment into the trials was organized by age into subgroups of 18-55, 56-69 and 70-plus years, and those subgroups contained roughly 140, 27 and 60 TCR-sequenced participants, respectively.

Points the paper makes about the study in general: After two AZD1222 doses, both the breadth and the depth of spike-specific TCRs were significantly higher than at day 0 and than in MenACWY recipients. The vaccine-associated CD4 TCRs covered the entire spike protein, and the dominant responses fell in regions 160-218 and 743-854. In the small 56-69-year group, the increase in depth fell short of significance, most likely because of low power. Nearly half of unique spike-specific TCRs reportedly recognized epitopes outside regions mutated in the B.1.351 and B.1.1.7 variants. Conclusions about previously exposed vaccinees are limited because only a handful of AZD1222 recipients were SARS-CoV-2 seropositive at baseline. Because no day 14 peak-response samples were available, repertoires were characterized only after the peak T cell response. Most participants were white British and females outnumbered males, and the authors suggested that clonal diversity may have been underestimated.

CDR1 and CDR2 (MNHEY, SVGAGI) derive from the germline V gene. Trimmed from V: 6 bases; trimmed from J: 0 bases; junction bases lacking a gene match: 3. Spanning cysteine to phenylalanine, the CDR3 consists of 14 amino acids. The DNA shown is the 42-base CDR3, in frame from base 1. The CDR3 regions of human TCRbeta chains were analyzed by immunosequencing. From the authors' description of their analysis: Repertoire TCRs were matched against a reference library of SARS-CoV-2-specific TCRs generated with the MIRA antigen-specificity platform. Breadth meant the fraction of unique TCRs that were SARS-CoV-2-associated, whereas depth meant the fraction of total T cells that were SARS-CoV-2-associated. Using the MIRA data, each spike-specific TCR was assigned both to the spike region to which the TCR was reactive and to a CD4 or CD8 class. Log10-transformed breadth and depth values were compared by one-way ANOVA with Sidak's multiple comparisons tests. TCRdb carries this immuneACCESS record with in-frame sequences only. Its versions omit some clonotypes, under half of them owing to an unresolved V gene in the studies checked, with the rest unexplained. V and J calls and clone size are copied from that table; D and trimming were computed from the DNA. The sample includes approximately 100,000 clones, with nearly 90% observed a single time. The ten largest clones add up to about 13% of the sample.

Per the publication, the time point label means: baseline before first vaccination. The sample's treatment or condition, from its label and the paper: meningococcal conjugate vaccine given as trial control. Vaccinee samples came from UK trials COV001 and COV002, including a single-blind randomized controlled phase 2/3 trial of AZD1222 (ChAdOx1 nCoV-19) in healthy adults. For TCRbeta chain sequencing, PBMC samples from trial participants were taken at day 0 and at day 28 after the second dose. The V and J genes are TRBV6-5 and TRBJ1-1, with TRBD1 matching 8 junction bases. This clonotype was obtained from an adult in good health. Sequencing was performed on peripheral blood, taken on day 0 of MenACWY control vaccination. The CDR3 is CASSRTGMNTEAFF. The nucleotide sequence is TGTGCCAGCAGCCGGACAGGGATGAACACTGAAGCTTTCTTT.